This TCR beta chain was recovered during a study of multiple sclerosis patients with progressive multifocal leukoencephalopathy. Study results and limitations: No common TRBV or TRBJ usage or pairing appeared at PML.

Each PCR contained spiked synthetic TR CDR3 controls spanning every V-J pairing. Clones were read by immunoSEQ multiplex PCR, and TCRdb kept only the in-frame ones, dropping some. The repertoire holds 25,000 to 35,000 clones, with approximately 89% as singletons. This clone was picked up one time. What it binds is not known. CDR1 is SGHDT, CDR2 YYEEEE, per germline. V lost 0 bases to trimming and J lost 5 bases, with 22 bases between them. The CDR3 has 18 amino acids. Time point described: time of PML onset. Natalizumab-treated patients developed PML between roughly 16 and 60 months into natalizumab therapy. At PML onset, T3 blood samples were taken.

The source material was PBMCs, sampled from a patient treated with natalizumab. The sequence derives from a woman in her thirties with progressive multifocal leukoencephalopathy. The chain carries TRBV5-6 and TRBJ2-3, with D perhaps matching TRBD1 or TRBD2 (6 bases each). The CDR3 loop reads CASSLVRGHPNLGDTQYF. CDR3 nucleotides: TGTGCCAGCAGCTTGGTCCGGGGGCACCCCAACTTGGGAGATACGCAGTATTTT.